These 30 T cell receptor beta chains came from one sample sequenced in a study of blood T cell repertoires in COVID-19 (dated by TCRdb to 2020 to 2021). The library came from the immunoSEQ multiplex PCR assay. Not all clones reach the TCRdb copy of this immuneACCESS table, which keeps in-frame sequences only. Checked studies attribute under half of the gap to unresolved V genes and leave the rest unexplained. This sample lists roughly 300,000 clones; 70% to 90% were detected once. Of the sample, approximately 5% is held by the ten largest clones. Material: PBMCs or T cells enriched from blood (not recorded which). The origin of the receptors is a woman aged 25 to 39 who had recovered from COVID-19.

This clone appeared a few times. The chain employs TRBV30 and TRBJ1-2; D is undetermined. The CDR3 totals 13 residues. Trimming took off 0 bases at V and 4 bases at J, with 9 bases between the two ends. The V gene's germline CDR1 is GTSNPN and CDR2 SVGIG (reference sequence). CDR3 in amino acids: CAWSVSDSYGYTF. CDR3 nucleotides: TGTGCCTGGAGTGTATCAGATTCCTATGGCTACACCTTC. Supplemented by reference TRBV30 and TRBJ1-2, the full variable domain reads SQTIHQWPATLVQPVGSPLSLECTVEGTSNPNLYWYRQAAGRGLQLLFYSVGIGQISSEVPQNLSASRPQDRQFILSSKKLLLSDSGFYLCAWSVSDSYGYTFGSGTRLTVV.

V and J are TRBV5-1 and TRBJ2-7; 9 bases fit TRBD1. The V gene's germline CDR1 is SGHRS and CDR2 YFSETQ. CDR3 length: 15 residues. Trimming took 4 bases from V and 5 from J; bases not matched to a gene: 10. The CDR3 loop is CASSHGDRVVNEQYF. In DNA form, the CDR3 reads TGCGCCAGCAGCCACGGGGACAGGGTCGTCAACGAGCAGTACTTC.

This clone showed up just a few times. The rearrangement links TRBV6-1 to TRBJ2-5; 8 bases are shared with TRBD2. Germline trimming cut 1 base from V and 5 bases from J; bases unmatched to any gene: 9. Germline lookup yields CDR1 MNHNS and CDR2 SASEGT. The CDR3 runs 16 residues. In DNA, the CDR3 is TGTGCCAGCAGTGAAGGCCCCCGGGGGGGCCGGGAGACCCAGTACTTC. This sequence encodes CASSEGPRGGRETQYF.

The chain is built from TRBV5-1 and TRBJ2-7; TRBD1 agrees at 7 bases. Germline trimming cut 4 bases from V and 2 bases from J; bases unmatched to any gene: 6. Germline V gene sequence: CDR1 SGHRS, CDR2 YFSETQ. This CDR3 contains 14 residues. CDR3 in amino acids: CASSPGDRAYEQYF. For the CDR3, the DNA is TGCGCCAGCAGCCCCGGTGACAGGGCCTACGAGCAGTACTTC. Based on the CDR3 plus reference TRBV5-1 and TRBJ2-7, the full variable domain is KAGVTQTPRYLIKTRGQQVTLSCSPISGHRSVSWYQQTPGQGLQFLFEYFSETQRNKGNFPGRFSGRQFSNSRSEMNVSTLELGDSALYLCASSPGDRAYEQYFGPGTRLTVT.

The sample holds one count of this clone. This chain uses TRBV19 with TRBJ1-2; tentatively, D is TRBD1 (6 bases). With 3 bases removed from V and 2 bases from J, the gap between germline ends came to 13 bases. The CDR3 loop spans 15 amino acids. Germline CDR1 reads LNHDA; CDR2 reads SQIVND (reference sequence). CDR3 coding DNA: TGTGCCAGTAGTATTGCGGGGGCCCTCAACTATGGCTACACCTTC. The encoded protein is CASSIAGALNYGYTF.

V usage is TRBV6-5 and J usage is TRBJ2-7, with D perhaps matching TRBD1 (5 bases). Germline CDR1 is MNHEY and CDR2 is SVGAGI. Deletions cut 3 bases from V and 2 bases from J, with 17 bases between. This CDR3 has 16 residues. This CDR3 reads CASSYRQFTTTYEQYF. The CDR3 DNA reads TGTGCCAGCAGTTATCGACAGTTCACTACCACCTACGAGCAGTACTTC.

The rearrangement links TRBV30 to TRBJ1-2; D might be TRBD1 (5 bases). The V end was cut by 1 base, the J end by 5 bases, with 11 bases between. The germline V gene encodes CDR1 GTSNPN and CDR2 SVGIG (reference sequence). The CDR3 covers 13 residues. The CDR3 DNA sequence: TGTGCCTGGAGTGAGTCCGGGGGATATGGCTACACCTTC. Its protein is CAWSESGGYGYTF. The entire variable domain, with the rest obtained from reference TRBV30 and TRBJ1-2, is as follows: SQTIHQWPATLVQPVGSPLSLECTVEGTSNPNLYWYRQAAGRGLQLLFYSVGIGQISSEVPQNLSASRPQDRQFILSSKKLLLSDSGFYLCAWSESGGYGYTFGSGTRLTVV.

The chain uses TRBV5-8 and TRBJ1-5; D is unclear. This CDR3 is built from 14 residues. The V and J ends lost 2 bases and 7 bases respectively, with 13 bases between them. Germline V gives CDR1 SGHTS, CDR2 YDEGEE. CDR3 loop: CASSFTFIGQPQHF. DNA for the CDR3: TGTGCCAGCAGCTTTACCTTCATCGGGCAGCCCCAGCATTTT. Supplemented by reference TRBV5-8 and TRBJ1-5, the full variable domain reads EAGVTQSPTHLIKTRGQQATLRCSPISGHTSVYWYQQALGLGLQFLLWYDEGEERNRGNFPPRFSGRQFPNYSSELNVNALELEDSALYLCASSFTFIGQPQHFGDGTRLSIL.

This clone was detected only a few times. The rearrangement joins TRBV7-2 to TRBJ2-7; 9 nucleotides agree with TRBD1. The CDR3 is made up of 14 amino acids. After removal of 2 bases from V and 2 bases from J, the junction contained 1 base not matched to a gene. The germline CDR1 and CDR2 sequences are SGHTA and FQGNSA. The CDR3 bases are TGTGCCAGCAGCTTACGACAGGGGGCCTACGAGCAGTACTTC. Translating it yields CASSLRQGAYEQYF.

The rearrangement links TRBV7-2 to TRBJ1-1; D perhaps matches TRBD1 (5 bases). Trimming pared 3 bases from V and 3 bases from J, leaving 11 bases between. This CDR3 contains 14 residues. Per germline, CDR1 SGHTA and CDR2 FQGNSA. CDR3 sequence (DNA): TGTGCCAGCAGCTTCCGACAGTCCTACACTGAAGCTTTCTTT. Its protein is CASSFRQSYTEAFF.

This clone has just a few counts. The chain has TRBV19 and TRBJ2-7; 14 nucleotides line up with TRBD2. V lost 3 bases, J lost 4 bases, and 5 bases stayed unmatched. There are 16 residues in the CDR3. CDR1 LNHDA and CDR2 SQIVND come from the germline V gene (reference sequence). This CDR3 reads CASSMGLAGAGYEQYF. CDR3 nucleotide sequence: TGTGCCAGTAGTATGGGACTAGCGGGGGCCGGATACGAGCAGTACTTC.

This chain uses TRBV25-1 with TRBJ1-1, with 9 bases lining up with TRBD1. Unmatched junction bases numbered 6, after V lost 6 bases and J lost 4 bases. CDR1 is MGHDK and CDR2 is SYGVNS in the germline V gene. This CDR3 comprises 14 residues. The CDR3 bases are TGTGCCAGCAGGCCTGACAGGGGGTCCACTGAAGCTTTCTTT. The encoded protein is CASRPDRGSTEAFF. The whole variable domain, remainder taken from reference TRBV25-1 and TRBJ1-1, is EADIYQTPRYLVIGTGKKITLECSQTMGHDKMYWYQQDPGMELHLIHYSYGVNSTEKGDLSSESTVSRIRTEHFPLTLESARPSHTSQYLCASRPDRGSTEAFFGQGTRLTVV.

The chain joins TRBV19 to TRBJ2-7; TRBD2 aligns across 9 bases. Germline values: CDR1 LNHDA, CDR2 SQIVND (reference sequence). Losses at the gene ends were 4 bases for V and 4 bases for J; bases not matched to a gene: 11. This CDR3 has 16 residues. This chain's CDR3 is CASSNPRGGAWYEQYF. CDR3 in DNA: TGTGCCAGTAGTAACCCTCGCGGGGGGGCCTGGTACGAGCAGTACTTC.

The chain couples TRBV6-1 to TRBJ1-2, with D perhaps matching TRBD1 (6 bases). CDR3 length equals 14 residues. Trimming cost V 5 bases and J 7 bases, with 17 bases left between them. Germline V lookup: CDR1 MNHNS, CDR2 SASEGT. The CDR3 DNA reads TGTGCCAGCAGTTTAGCCACAGGGTCGGTTGGCTACACCTTC. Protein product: CASSLATGSVGYTF.

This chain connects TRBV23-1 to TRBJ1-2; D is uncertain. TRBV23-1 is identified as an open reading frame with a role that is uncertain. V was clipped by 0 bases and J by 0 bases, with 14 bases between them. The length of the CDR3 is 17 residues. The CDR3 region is CASSQSGKRTTNYGYTF. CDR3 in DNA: TGCGCCAGCAGTCAATCCGGGAAGCGCACTACTAACTATGGCTACACCTTC.

CDR3 protein: CASSAGGYNEQFF. Written as DNA, the CDR3 is TGCGCCAGCAGCGCGGGTGGGTACAATGAGCAGTTCTTC. The J gene is TRBJ2-1, the V gene TRBV5-1; D is perhaps TRBD2 (5 bases). The CDR3 has 13 amino acids. Between the trimmed V and J ends, which lost 4 bases and 4 bases, there was a span of 9 bases. Germline CDR1 SGHRS, CDR2 YFSETQ.

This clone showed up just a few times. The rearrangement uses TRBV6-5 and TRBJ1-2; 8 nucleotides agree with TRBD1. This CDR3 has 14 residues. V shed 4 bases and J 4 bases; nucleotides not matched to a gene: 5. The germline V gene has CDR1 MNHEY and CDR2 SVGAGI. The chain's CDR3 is CASSSAGQAYGYTF. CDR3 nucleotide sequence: TGTGCCAGCAGTTCGGCGGGACAGGCCTATGGCTACACCTTC.

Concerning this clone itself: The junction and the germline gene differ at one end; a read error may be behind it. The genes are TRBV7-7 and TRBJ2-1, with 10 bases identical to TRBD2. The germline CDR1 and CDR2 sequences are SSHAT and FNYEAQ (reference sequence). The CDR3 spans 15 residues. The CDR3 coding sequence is TGTGCTAGCAGCTTAGAGGGTAGCGGGGGGAATGAGCAGTTCTTC. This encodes CASSLEGSGGNEQFF.

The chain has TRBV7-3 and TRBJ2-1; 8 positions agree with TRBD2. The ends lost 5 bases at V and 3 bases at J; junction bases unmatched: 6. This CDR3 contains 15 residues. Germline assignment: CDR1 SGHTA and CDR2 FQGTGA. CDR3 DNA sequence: TGTGCCAGCAGCCCGGGGGGGATAAACTACAATGAGCAGTTCTTC. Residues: CASSPGGINYNEQFF. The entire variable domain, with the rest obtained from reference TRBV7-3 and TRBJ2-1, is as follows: GAGVSQTPSNKVTEKGKYVELRCDPISGHTALYWYRQSLGQGPEFLIYFQGTGAADDSGLPNDRFFAVRPEGSVSTLKIQRTERGDSAVYLCASSPGGINYNEQFFGPGTRLTVL.

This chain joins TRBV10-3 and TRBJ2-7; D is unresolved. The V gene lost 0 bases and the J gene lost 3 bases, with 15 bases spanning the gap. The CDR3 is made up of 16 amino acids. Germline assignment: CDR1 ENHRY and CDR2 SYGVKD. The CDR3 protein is CAISESEQMHNYEQYF. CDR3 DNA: TGTGCCATCAGTGAGTCGGAACAGATGCACAACTACGAGCAGTACTTC.

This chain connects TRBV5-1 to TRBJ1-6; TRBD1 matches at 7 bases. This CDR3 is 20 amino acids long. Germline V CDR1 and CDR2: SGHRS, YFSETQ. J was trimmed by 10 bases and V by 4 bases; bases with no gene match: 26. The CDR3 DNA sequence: TGCGCCAGCAGCCCAGTCCTTTTCGGGTCCACGAAAAACAGGGGATCACCCCTCCACTTT. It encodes CASSPVLFGSTKNRGSPLHF. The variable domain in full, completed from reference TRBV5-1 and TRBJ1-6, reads KAGVTQTPRYLIKTRGQQVTLSCSPISGHRSVSWYQQTPGQGLQFLFEYFSETQRNKGNFPGRFSGRQFSNSRSEMNVSTLELGDSALYLCASSPVLFGSTKNRGSPLHFGNGTRLTVT.

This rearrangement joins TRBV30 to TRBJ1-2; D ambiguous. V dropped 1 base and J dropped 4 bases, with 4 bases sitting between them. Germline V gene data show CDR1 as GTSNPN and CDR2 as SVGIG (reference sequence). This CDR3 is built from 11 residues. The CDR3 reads CAWSASYGYTF. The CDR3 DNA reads TGTGCCTGGAGTGCCAGCTATGGCTACACCTTC.

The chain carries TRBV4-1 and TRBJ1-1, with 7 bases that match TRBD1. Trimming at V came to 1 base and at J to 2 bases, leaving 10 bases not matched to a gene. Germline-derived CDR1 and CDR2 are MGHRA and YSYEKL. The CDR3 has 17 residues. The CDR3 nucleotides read TGCGCCAGCAGCCAAGTGAAGACAGGGAGCCTCAACACTGAAGCTTTCTTT. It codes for CASSQVKTGSLNTEAFF.

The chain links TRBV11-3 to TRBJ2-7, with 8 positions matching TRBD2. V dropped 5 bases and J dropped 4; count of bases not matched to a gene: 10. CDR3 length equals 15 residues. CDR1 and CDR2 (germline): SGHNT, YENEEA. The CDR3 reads CASSPGGRGAYEQYF. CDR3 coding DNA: TGTGCCAGCAGCCCGGGGGGGCGGGGAGCGTACGAGCAGTACTTC.

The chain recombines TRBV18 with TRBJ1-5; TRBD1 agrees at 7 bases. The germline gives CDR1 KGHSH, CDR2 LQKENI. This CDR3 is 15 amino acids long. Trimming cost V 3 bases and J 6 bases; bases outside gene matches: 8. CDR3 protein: CASSPQGGRFQPQHF. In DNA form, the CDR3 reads TGTGCCAGCTCACCCCAGGGGGGAAGGTTTCAGCCCCAGCATTTT.

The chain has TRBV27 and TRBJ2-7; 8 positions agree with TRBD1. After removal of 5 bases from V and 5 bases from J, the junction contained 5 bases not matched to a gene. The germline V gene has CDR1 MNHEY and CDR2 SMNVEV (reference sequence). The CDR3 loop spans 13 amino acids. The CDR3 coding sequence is TGTGCCAGCAGTCCAGGGGGCTGGGACGAGCAGTACTTC. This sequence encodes CASSPGGWDEQYF.

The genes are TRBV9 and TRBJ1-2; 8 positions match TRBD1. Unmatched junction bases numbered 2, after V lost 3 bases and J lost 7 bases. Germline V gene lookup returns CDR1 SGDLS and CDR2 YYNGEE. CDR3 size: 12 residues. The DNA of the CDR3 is TGTGCCAGCAGCGCAGACAGGGGTGGCTACACCTTC. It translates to CASSADRGGYTF. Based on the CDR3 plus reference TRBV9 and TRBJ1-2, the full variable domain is DSGVTQTPKHLITATGQRVTLRCSPRSGDLSVYWYQQSLDQGLQFLIQYYNGEERAKGNILERFSAQQFPDLHSELNLSSLELGDSALYFCASSADRGGYTFGSGTRLTVV.

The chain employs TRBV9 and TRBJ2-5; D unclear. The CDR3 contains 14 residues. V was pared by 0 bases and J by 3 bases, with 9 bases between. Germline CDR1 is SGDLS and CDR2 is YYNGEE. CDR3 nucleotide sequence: TGTGCCAGCAGCGTAGCGTCCTCCGAAGAGACCCAGTACTTC. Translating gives CASSVASSEETQYF.

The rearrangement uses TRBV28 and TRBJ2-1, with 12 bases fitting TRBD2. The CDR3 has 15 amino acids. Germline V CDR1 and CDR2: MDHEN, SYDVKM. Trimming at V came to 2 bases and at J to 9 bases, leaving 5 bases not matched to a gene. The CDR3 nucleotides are TGTGCCAGCAGTTTAAGGACTAGCGGGGTCGGTGAGCAGTTCTTC. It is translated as CASSLRTSGVGEQFF. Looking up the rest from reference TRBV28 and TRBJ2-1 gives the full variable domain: DVKVTQSSRYLVKRTGEKVFLECVQDMDHENMFWYRQDPGLGLRLIYFSYDVKMKEKGDIPEGYSVSREKKERFSLILESASTNQTSMYLCASSLRTSGVGEQFFGPGTRLTVL.

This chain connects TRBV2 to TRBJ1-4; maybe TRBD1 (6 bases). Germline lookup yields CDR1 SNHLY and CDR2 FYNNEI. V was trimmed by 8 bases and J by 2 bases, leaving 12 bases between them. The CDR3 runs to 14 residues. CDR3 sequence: CASRSQGTNEKLFF. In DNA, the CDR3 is TGTGCCAGCCGGAGTCAGGGGACTAATGAAAAACTGTTTTTT. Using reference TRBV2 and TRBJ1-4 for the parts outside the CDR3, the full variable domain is EPEVTQTPSHQVTQMGQEVILRCVPISNHLYFYWYRQILGQKVEFLVSFYNNEISEKSEIFDDQFSVERPDGSNFTLKIRSTKLEDSAMYFCASRSQGTNEKLFFGSGTQLSVL.